A single T cell receptor beta chain is shown here with its context. The source of the sample is a study of human T cells and chemical hapten exposure. The CDR3 totals 17 residues. From germline, CDR1 is MGHRA and CDR2 YSYEKL. The ends were cut back, 3 bases at V and 2 bases at J, with 17 bases in the middle. TCRdb redid the calling of the RACE reads with MiXCR, one entry per CDR3 protein. The repertoire holds a few hundred thousand distinct CDR3 sequences, with about 6% as singletons. Specified time point: patch test 2, 6 weeks after DPC sensitization. Treatment indicated: therapeutic diphenylcyclopropenone sensitization with weekly scalp DPC.

The sample consisted of whole blood, taken in connection with sensitization to the hapten diphenylcyclopropenone (DPC). The origin of this receptor is a woman in her late teens or twenties with alopecia areata. Some clones in this sample may be carry-over from other donors' samples. The chain combines TRBV4-1 with TRBJ1-5, with D tentatively TRBD1 (5 bases). DNA of the CDR3: TGCGCCAGCAGCCATATATACTCAGGGTCGGGCAATCAGCCCCAGCATTTT. Residues: CASSHIYSGSGNQPQHF.